A selection of T cell receptor beta chains follows, all from one sample in a study of beta chain features in type 1 diabetes. Here immunoSEQ multiplex PCR was the method, and the copy in TCRdb shows in-frame clones only, minus some. The repertoire holds around 190,000 clones, with approximately 13% as singletons. Source material: central memory CD4+ T cells from blood. These TCRs come from a woman between 18 and 29 years old in good health. The CDR3 runs from the conserved cysteine through the conserved F or W. The order of the fields is J gene, D gene, V gene, CDR3 protein. The D gene is left open where the match is weak.

J gene: TRBJ1-1
D gene: TRBD1
V gene: TRBV29-1
CDR3 protein: CSVTGVVDTEAFF

J gene: TRBJ2-1
D gene: -
V gene: TRBV5-1
CDR3 protein: CASSLEPRGKNEQFF

J gene: TRBJ2-2
D gene: TRBD2
V gene: TRBV7-3
CDR3 protein: CASSKTSGIRSGELFF

J gene: TRBJ2-3
D gene: -
V gene: TRBV5-6
CDR3 protein: CASSLGLVDTQYF

J gene: TRBJ2-7
D gene: TRBD2
V gene: TRBV5-1
CDR3 protein: CASSFGTNNREQYF

J gene: TRBJ1-4
D gene: TRBD1
V gene: TRBV6-5
CDR3 protein: CASSYRGLGEKLFF

J gene: TRBJ1-2
D gene: -
V gene: TRBV6-5
CDR3 protein: CASSYQQGIYGYTF

J gene: TRBJ1-2
D gene: -
V gene: TRBV30
CDR3 protein: CAWSPSGVHGYTF

J gene: TRBJ2-1
D gene: TRBD2
V gene: TRBV7-3
CDR3 protein: CASSFAPGLANEQFF

J gene: TRBJ2-2
D gene: -
V gene: TRBV7-9
CDR3 protein: CASSANRVANTGELFF

J gene: TRBJ2-1
D gene: -
V gene: TRBV28
CDR3 protein: CASSTPTRLNEQFF

J gene: TRBJ2-3
D gene: TRBD1
V gene: TRBV18
CDR3 protein: CASSQRTGGQDTQYF

J gene: TRBJ1-2
D gene: TRBD1
V gene: TRBV5-1
CDR3 protein: CASSFSGGANGYTF

J gene: TRBJ2-3
D gene: -
V gene: TRBV19
CDR3 protein: CASSVQGFTDTQYF

J gene: TRBJ1-1
D gene: -
V gene: TRBV28
CDR3 protein: CASSLRETEAFF

J gene: TRBJ2-1
D gene: TRBD2
V gene: TRBV11-1
CDR3 protein: CASSSLAGERDEQFF

J gene: TRBJ2-1
D gene: TRBD1
V gene: TRBV5-1
CDR3 protein: CASSSRQGSGNEQFF

J gene: TRBJ2-7
D gene: TRBD2
V gene: TRBV2
CDR3 protein: CASSVLAGRHEQYF

J gene: TRBJ1-2
D gene: -
V gene: TRBV21-1
CDR3 protein: CASSLTGGIYGYTF

J gene: TRBJ1-3
D gene: -
V gene: TRBV7-9
CDR3 protein: CASSPGQNTIYF

J gene: TRBJ1-2
D gene: -
V gene: TRBV28
CDR3 protein: CASSRGTGSYYGYTF

J gene: TRBJ1-2
D gene: TRBD1
V gene: TRBV5-4
CDR3 protein: CASSLMPGGGYTF

J gene: TRBJ2-2
D gene: TRBD1
V gene: TRBV18
CDR3 protein: CASSPGQGATGELFF

J gene: TRBJ1-2
D gene: TRBD1
V gene: TRBV28
CDR3 protein: CASRPAGQGGKRYGYTF

J gene: TRBJ1-2
D gene: -
V gene: TRBV7-8
CDR3 protein: CASSPHKGYTF

J gene: TRBJ2-1
D gene: TRBD1
V gene: TRBV7-3
CDR3 protein: CASSLEAPGTGSYNEQFF

J gene: TRBJ2-1
D gene: TRBD1
V gene: TRBV11-2
CDR3 protein: CASSSTGPSYNEQFF

J gene: TRBJ2-5
D gene: -
V gene: TRBV5-1
CDR3 protein: CASTQEETQYF

J gene: TRBJ2-3
D gene: -
V gene: TRBV5-4
CDR3 protein: CAPGAAGASSTDTQYF

J gene: TRBJ2-3
D gene: TRBD1
V gene: TRBV19
CDR3 protein: CASRDRGYTDTQYF

J gene: TRBJ1-1
D gene: -
V gene: TRBV2
CDR3 protein: CASSESPSWGAGNTEAFF

J gene: TRBJ2-7
D gene: TRBD2
V gene: TRBV4-2
CDR3 protein: CASTPSGLAYEQYF

J gene: TRBJ2-1
D gene: TRBD1
V gene: TRBV7-2
CDR3 protein: CASSRTGVVNNEQFF

J gene: TRBJ2-1
D gene: -
V gene: TRBV12-5
CDR3 protein: CACRLNDNEQFF

J gene: TRBJ2-1
D gene: TRBD2
V gene: TRBV5-1
CDR3 protein: CASSFRLAGPNEQFF

J gene: TRBJ1-1
D gene: -
V gene: TRBV29-1
CDR3 protein: CSACRTVNTEAFF

J gene: TRBJ1-2
D gene: TRBD1
V gene: TRBV5-6
CDR3 protein: CASSFRTGSYGYTF

J gene: TRBJ1-1
D gene: -
V gene: TRBV28
CDR3 protein: CASSPGSMNTEAFF

J gene: TRBJ2-4
D gene: -
V gene: TRBV14
CDR3 protein: CASSHQLRGNNQNIQYF

J gene: TRBJ2-1
D gene: TRBD2
V gene: TRBV11-1
CDR3 protein: CASSLSTSGSGEQFF

J gene: TRBJ1-2
D gene: TRBD1
V gene: TRBV25-1
CDR3 protein: CASSEGSGTGGRKNGYTF

J gene: TRBJ2-3
D gene: TRBD2
V gene: TRBV18
CDR3 protein: CASSRPAGGEIGTDTQYF

J gene: TRBJ2-1
D gene: -
V gene: TRBV20-1
CDR3 protein: CSARDMEVPFF

J gene: TRBJ2-7
D gene: TRBD2
V gene: TRBV7-2
CDR3 protein: CASSLALLTSDQQYF

J gene: TRBJ2-3
D gene: TRBD1
V gene: TRBV6-6
CDR3 protein: CASGGQGRSTDTQYF

J gene: TRBJ2-1
D gene: TRBD1
V gene: TRBV5-4
CDR3 protein: CASSQVTGTGNEQFF

J gene: TRBJ2-2
D gene: TRBD1
V gene: TRBV29-1
CDR3 protein: CSVGGQVYTGELFF

J gene: TRBJ2-5
D gene: -
V gene: TRBV29-1
CDR3 protein: CSSRRPGQETQYF

J gene: TRBJ1-5
D gene: -
V gene: TRBV4-1
CDR3 protein: CASSQDGQDLQPQHF

J gene: TRBJ2-2
D gene: TRBD1
V gene: TRBV25-1
CDR3 protein: CASSPPRGQGSTGELFF

J gene: TRBJ2-7
D gene: TRBD2
V gene: TRBV30
CDR3 protein: CAWSVSSGRAHEQYF

J gene: TRBJ2-7
D gene: -
V gene: TRBV28
CDR3 protein: CASSSLRTSVHEQYF